Reported below is one T cell receptor (beta chain). Its antigen is undetermined. This sample is part of a study of CD4+ T cells in melanoma. Study outcomes and limitations: Reportedly, melanoma neoantigen-specific CD4+ T cells showed varied differentiation states. A reported correlation linked neoantigen-specific CD4+ T cells to CD8+, macrophage and B cell function.

Germline CDR1 and CDR2: SGHRS and YFSETQ. The length of the CDR3 is 16 residues. Between the trimmed V and J ends, which lost 4 bases and 8 bases, there was a span of 19 bases. Profiled with immunoSEQ multiplex PCR; TCRdb holds only in-frame clones, not every one. This table holds 140,000 or so clones, 92% found once. This TCR derives from a human donor with melanoma. The V gene is TRBV5-1, the J gene TRBJ1-6; no clear D gene. This CDR3 is CASSPNPLALDSPLHF. DNA of the CDR3: TGCGCCAGCAGCCCCAACCCTTTGGCACTGGATTCACCCCTCCACTTT. Complete variable domain (other parts from reference TRBV5-1 and TRBJ1-6): KAGVTQTPRYLIKTRGQQVTLSCSPISGHRSVSWYQQTPGQGLQFLFEYFSETQRNKGNFPGRFSGRQFSNSRSEMNVSTLELGDSALYLCASSPNPLALDSPLHFGNGTRLTVT.